The 24 T cell receptor beta chains below all came from one sample that was sequenced in a study of blood T cells in healthy people across ages. Through a sample-barcoded 5' primer and a J-beta primer mix, a second PCR was run for roughly 6 to 11 cycles. A single record per CDR3 protein comes from TCRdb applying MiXCR to the 5' RACE reads. The data contain around 900,000 distinct CDR3 sequences, less than 35% of them singletons. The sequenced sample consisted of blood. The receptors were gathered from a woman older than 75 in good health.

This clonotype was detected many times. The chain recombines TRBV7-2 with TRBJ2-3, with 9 bases matching TRBD2. Per germline, CDR1 SGHTA and CDR2 FQGNSA. The CDR3 covers 17 residues. V shed 1 base, J shed 1 base, and the junction held 6 bases outside the gene matches. CDR3 sequence reads: CASSLDTSSGGTDTQYF. DNA for the CDR3: TGTGCCAGCAGCTTAGATACCTCTAGCGGGGGCACAGATACGCAGTATTTT. Together with reference TRBV7-2 and TRBJ2-3, the CDR3 gives the full variable domain: GAGVSQSPSNKVTEKGKDVELRCDPISGHTALYWYRQSLGQGLEFLIYFQGNSAPDKSGLPSDRFSAERTGGSVSTLTIQRTQQEDSAVYLCASSLDTSSGGTDTQYFGPGTRLTVL.

This clonotype showed up many times. The chain is built from TRBV3-1 and TRBJ2-7; TRBD1 is a possible D gene (6 bases). CDR1 is LGHDT, CDR2 YNNKEL, per germline (reference sequence). The CDR3 sequence is 13 residues long. Trimming cost V 3 bases and J 8 bases, with 14 bases left between them. DNA for the CDR3: TGTGCCAGCAGCCACCGCGGACAGTACAAGCAGTACTTC. Amino acid sequence: CASSHRGQYKQYF.

This clonotype appeared many times. The chain couples TRBV4-2 to TRBJ2-1; 7 bases map to TRBD1. Germline V gives CDR1 LGHNA, CDR2 YNFKEQ. Losses at the gene ends were 1 base for V and 2 bases for J; bases not matched to a gene: 5. This CDR3 region has 16 residues. CDR3 sequence: CASSQAQGGAYNEQFF. The CDR3 DNA follows: TGTGCCAGCAGCCAAGCTCAAGGGGGCGCCTACAATGAGCAGTTCTTC.

The rearrangement joins TRBV7-3 to TRBJ2-7; TRBD2 agrees at 12 bases. Looked up from germline, CDR1 is SGHTA and CDR2 is FQGTGA. V shed 5 bases and J 0 bases; nucleotides not matched to a gene: 5. This CDR3 region has 16 residues. The CDR3 DNA sequence: TGTGCCAGCAGCCCCGGACTAGCGGGAAACTCCTACGAGCAGTACTTC. Translated: CASSPGLAGNSYEQYF.

The chain uses TRBV5-8 and TRBJ1-1, with 7 bases identical to TRBD1. The CDR3 is 15 residues long. V shed 6 bases and J 6 bases; nucleotides not matched to a gene: 14. Looked up from germline, CDR1 is SGHTS and CDR2 is YDEGEE. CDR3 loop: CASNLGGHRGPEAFF. The CDR3 DNA follows: TGTGCCAGCAACCTAGGAGGGCACAGGGGTCCTGAAGCTTTCTTT.

This clonotype was observed many times. The chain combines TRBV12-3 or TRBV12-4 with TRBJ2-5; 10 bases agree with TRBD1. The V and J ends lost 3 bases and 2 bases, in that order; junction bases with no gene match: 12. The CDR3 is 18 residues long. The CDR3 nucleotides read TGTGCCAGCAGTTTTAGTTCCCCCCGGGACAGGGGTCAAGAGACCCAGTACTTC. Translated: CASSFSSPRDRGQETQYF.

This clonotype came up a few times. The genes are TRBV7-9 and TRBJ1-1; no definite D call. V lost 5 bases and J lost 4, with 8 bases in between. Germline CDR1 is SEHNR and CDR2 is FQNEAQ (reference sequence). The CDR3 runs to 12 residues. The CDR3 loop reads CASSHGVTEAFF. The CDR3 DNA sequence: TGTGCCAGCAGCCATGGGGTCACTGAAGCTTTCTTT.

The chain recombines TRBV15 with TRBJ1-6, with D possibly TRBD1 on 5 matching bases. V was clipped by 5 bases and J by 10 bases, with 15 bases between them. Germline V gene lookup returns CDR1 LNHNV and CDR2 YYDKDF (reference sequence). This CDR3 region has 14 residues. CDR3 region: CATSRTRSDSPLHF. The CDR3 bases are TGTGCCACCAGCCGGACAAGGAGCGACTCACCCCTCCACTTT.

This clonotype showed up just a few times. The rearrangement uses TRBV14 and TRBJ2-3; weak D call: TRBD1 (5 bases). This CDR3 spans 14 amino acids. Germline CDR1 reads SGHDN; CDR2 reads FVKESK. V was shortened by 4 bases and J by 2 bases, with 10 bases between the two germline ends. The CDR3 DNA is TGTGCCAGCAGCCGCCGACAGTTCACAGATACGCAGTATTTT. Its protein is CASSRRQFTDTQYF.

There are many counts of this clonotype. The chain uses TRBV12-3 or TRBV12-4 and TRBJ1-5; 8 positions agree with TRBD1. The CDR3 loop spans 15 amino acids. V shed 4 bases, J shed 3 bases, and the junction held 5 bases outside the gene matches. CDR3 residues: CASSYSTGDNQPQHF. In DNA, the CDR3 is TGTGCCAGCAGTTATTCGACAGGGGACAATCAGCCCCAGCATTTT.

This clonotype was observed at least ten times. V gene TRBV15 combines with J gene TRBJ2-3, with a possible D match to TRBD2 (6 bases). V was clipped by 1 base and J by 4 bases, with 12 bases between them. Germline V gene sequence: CDR1 LNHNV, CDR2 YYDKDF (reference sequence). The CDR3 extends over 15 amino acids. The CDR3 protein is CATSRVGGAPDTQYF. CDR3 nucleotide sequence: TGTGCCACCAGCAGAGTGGGCGGGGCTCCAGATACGCAGTATTTT.

Concerning this clonotype itself: This may be a read error, as it is one base from a much larger clone. The rearrangement links TRBV29-1 to TRBJ2-6, with D possibly being TRBD1 (5 bases). CDR1 and CDR2 from the germline V gene are SQVTM and ANQGSEA. The CDR3 covers 13 residues. The CDR3 loop is CSVSSSGANVRTF. DNA for the CDR3: TGCAGCGTGAGTAGCTCTGGGGCCAACGTCCGGACTTTC.

This clonotype was seen more than once but under ten times. An end of the junction differs from the germline gene, which may be a read error. V and J are TRBV3-1 and TRBJ2-1, with a tentative D call TRBD2 (6 bases). The CDR3 spans 15 residues. From germline, CDR1 is LGHDT and CDR2 YNNKEL (reference sequence). As DNA, the CDR3 is TGTGCCAGCAGCCGCGACGGGGGAGTAAACAATGAGCGGTTCTTC. It specifies CASSRDGGVNNERFF.

The chain couples TRBV20-1 to TRBJ2-3; 8 bases match TRBD1. Trimming at V came to 2 bases and at J to 5 bases, leaving 3 bases not matched to a gene. Germline loops: CDR1 DFQATT, CDR2 SNEGSKA (reference sequence). The CDR3 spans 13 residues. The CDR3 protein is CSARSRGLDTQYF. The CDR3 coding sequence is TGCAGTGCTAGAAGCAGGGGGCTAGATACGCAGTATTTT.

V usage is TRBV20-1 and J usage is TRBJ1-1; D is uncertain. V lost 3 bases to trimming and J lost 4 bases, with 21 bases between them. The CDR3 is 16 amino acids. Germline V CDR1 and CDR2: DFQATT, SNEGSKA (reference sequence). CDR3 DNA sequence: TGCAGTGCTAGGAGGCCAGGTCCCAATCGGGCCACTGAAGCTTTCTTT. Encoded protein: CSARRPGPNRATEAFF.

The V gene is TRBV2, the J gene TRBJ1-5; perhaps TRBD1 as D (6 bases). From germline, CDR1 is SNHLY and CDR2 FYNNEI. CDR3 length: 13 residues. V was shortened by 6 bases and J by 4 bases, with 10 bases between the two germline ends. The CDR3 coding sequence is TGTGCCAGCAGGGGACACAGAAATCAGCCCCAGCATTTT. It codes for CASRGHRNQPQHF.

The V and J genes are TRBV20-1 and TRBJ1-2; D gene ambiguous. Trimming took 2 bases from V and 8 from J, leaving 21 bases between them. CDR1 is DFQATT and CDR2 is SNEGSKA in the germline V gene (reference sequence). The CDR3 has 15 amino acids. CDR3 sequence: CSARSLGADRRGYTF. The CDR3 DNA reads as TGCAGTGCTAGATCTTTGGGCGCCGATCGGCGCGGCTACACCTTC.

In this sample, this clonotype turned up many times. The rearrangement uses TRBV15 and TRBJ2-3; no reliable D call. The ends were cut back, 3 bases at V and 3 bases at J, with 16 bases in the middle. This CDR3 spans 16 amino acids. Germline V gene data show CDR1 as LNHNV and CDR2 as YYDKDF (reference sequence). CDR3 coding DNA: TGTGCCACCAGCAGGGGTTCGGCCCTGGTAACAGATACGCAGTATTTT. Translation: CATSRGSALVTDTQYF.

This rearrangement joins TRBV19 to TRBJ2-3; TRBD2 matches 12 bases. Germline-derived CDR1 and CDR2 are LNHDA and SQIVND (reference sequence). With V trimmed by 7 bases and J by 2 bases, 4 bases remained unmatched. This CDR3 is 15 amino acids long. The CDR3 DNA follows: TGTGCCAGTACGCTAGCGGGGGGGTCCACAGATACGCAGTATTTT. Residues: CASTLAGGSTDTQYF. Using reference TRBV19 and TRBJ2-3 for the parts outside the CDR3, the full variable domain is DGGITQSPKYLFRKEGQNVTLSCEQNLNHDAMYWYRQDPGQGLRLIYYSQIVNDFQKGDIAEGYSVSREKKESFPLTVTSAQKNPTAFYLCASTLAGGSTDTQYFGPGTRLTVL.

This clonotype was observed a single time. At one boundary the junction diverges from the germline segment, which might be a read error. This chain uses TRBV20-1 with TRBJ1-2; D call uncertain. Looked up from germline, CDR1 is DFQATT and CDR2 is SNEGSKA (reference sequence). CDR3 length equals 11 residues. In DNA form, the CDR3 reads TGCAGGGCTAGTGAAGGTTATGGCTACACCTTC. The encoded protein is CRASEGYGYTF.

A word on this clonotype: This could be a read error, since a much larger clone is one nucleotide away. The gene calls are TRBV6-6 and TRBJ2-1; 8 nucleotides align to TRBD2. Matching the DNA end better, TRBJ2-7 makes the J call doubtful. CDR1 MNHNY and CDR2 SVGAGI come from the germline V gene (reference sequence). The CDR3 runs to 14 residues. The CDR3 bases are TGTGCCAGCAGAGTGGCGGGGGGCTACAATGAGCAGTACTTC. It encodes CASRVAGGYNEQYF.

To note about this clonotype: A single base separates this from a much larger clone, so it may be a read error. The chain links TRBV7-8 to TRBJ2-7; 8 positions match TRBD1. The last part of the DNA fits TRBJ2-5 better; the J call may be wrong. The germline CDR1 and CDR2 sequences are SGHVS and FQNEAQ. The CDR3 covers 16 residues. CDR3 in DNA: TGTGCCAGCCGATTCGGCAGGGGGCAAGGGGAGGAGACCCAGTACTTC. Translation: CASRFGRGQGEETQYF.

Regarding this clonotype: A much larger clone is a single base away; this may be a read error. The chain recombines TRBV19 with TRBJ2-4; 9 nucleotides match TRBD1. Germline CDR1 reads LNHDA; CDR2 reads SQIVND (reference sequence). Germline trimming cut 11 bases from V and 2 bases from J; bases unmatched to any gene: 7. The length of the CDR3 is 14 residues. The CDR3 DNA is TGTGCCTGTTTGGACAGGGGTTCCAAAAACATTCAGTACTTC. Translating gives CACLDRGSKNIQYF.

Points on this clonotype: A much larger clone lies a single base off, so this may be a read error. The rearrangement links TRBV11-2 to TRBJ1-2, with D perhaps TRBD1 (5 bases). The CDR3 is 16 residues long. V gave up 2 bases and J gave up 8 bases, with 21 bases separating them. CDR1 SGHAT and CDR2 FQNNGV come from the germline V gene. DNA of the CDR3: TGTGCCAGCAGCTTACTTCGCCGGGCAGGGTATCGAGGCTACACCTTC. Amino acid sequence: CASSLLRRAGYRGYTF.